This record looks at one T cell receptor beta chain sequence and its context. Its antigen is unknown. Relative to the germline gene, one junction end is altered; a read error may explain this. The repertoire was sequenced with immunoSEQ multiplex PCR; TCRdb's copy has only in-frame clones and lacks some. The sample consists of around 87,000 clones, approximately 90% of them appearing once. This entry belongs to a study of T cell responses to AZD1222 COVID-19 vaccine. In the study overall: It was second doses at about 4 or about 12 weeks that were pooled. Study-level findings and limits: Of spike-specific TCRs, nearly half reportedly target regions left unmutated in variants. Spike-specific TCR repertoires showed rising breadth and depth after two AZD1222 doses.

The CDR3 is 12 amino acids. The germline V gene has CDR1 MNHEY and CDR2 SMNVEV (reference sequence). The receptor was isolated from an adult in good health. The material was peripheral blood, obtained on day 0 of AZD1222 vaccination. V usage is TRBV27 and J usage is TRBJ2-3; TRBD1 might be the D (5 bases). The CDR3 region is CASSFAATGVVF. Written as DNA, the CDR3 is TGTGCCAGCAGTTTTGCAGCAACAGGTGTGGTTTTT.